This T cell receptor (beta chain) was identified during a study of early stage breast cancer tumors. As for the study in general: Most invasive tumors, about 80% of the 16, were ER+/PR+/HER2-. Invasive lobular carcinomas made up about 30% of the 12 ER+/PR+/HER2- tumors. Points from the study as a whole: Unsorted bulk genomic DNA sequencing lacked pairing and functional marker data.

Details on this clone: Its matching antigen is unknown.

Each sample had two DNA replicates, around 0.53 ug blood or roughly 1.6 ug tissue. Only in-frame clones appear in the TCRdb table, and some are missing; sequencing was by immunoSEQ multiplex PCR. Among some 75,000 clones, roughly three quarters were seen once, and the ten largest hold 3.5%. This sequence originates from a person aged 55 to 70 with breast cancer. The sample consisted of blood.

DNA for the CDR3: TGCGCCAGCAGACCGGAAGCCTTGAACACCGGGGAGCTGTTTTTT. This sequence encodes CASRPEALNTGELFF. This chain connects TRBV5-1 to TRBJ2-2; no clear D. Trimming cost V 5 bases and J 1 base, with 12 bases left between them. The germline CDR1 and CDR2 sequences are SGHRS and YFSETQ. This CDR3 comprises 15 residues.